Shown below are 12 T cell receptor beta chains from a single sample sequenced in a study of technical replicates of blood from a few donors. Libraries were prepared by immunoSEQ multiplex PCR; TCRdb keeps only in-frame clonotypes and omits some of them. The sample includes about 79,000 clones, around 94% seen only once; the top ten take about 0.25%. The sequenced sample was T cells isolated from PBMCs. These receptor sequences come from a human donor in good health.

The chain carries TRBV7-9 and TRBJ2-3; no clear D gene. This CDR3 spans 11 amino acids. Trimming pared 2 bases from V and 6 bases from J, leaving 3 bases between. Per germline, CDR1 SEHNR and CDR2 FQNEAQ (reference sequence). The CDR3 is CASSLSDTQYF. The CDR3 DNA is TGTGCCAGCAGCTTATCGGATACGCAGTATTTT.

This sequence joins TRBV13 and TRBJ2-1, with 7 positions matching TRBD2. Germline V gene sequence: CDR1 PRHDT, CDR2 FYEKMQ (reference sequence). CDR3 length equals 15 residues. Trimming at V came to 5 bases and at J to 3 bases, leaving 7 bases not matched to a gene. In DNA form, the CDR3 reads TGTGCCAGCAGCGCGTCGGGGGACTACTACAATGAGCAGTTCTTC. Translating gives CASSASGDYYNEQFF. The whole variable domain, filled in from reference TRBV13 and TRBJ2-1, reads AAGVIQSPRHLIKEKRETATLKCYPIPRHDTVYWYQQGPGQDPQFLISFYEKMQSDKGSIPDRFSAQQFSDYHSELNMSSLELGDSALYFCASSASGDYYNEQFFGPGTRLTVL.

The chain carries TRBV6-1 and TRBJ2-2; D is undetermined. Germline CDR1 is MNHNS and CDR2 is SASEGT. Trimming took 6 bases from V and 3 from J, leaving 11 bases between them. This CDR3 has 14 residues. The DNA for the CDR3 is TGTGCCAGCAGCCAAATGATAGACACCGGGGAGCTGTTTTTT. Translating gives CASSQMIDTGELFF.

The CDR3 nucleotides read TGTGCCAGCACCGTAGCGGGGGGGGATGGAGAGACCCAGTACTTC. As protein: CASTVAGGDGETQYF. The V and J genes are TRBV6-5 and TRBJ2-5, with 11 bases that match TRBD2. Trimming removed 7 bases from V and 4 bases from J; junction bases left unmatched: 8. The CDR3 has 15 amino acids. Germline CDR1 reads MNHEY; CDR2 reads SVGAGI.

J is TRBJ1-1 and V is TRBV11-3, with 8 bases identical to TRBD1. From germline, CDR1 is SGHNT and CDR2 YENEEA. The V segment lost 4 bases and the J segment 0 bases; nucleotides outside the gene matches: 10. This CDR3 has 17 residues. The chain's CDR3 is CASSSRGRQGMNTEAFF. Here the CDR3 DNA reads TGTGCCAGCAGCTCGCGGGGTCGACAGGGGATGAACACTGAAGCTTTCTTT.

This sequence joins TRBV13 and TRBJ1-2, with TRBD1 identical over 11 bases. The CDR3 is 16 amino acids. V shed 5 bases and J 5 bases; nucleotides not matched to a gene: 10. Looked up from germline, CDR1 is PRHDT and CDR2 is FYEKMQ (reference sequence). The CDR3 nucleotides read TGTGCCAGCAGCGGGGCCGGGACAGGGGGGCAATATGGCTACACCTTC. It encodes CASSGAGTGGQYGYTF.

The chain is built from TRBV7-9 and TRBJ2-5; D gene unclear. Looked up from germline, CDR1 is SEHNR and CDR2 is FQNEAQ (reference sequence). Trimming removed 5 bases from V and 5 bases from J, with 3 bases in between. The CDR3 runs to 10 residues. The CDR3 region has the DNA TGTGCCAGCAGCGAGGAGACCCAGTACTTC. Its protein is CASSEETQYF. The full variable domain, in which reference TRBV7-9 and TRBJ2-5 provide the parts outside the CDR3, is DTGVSQNPRHKITKRGQNVTFRCDPISEHNRLYWYRQTLGQGPEFLTYFQNEAQLEKSRLLSDRFSAERPKGSFSTLEIQRTEQGDSAMYLCASSEETQYFGPGTRLLVL.

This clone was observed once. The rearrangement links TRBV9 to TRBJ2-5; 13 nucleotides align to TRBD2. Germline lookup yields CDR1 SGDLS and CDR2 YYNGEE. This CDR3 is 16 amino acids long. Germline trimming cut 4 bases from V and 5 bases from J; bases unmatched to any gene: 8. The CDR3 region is CASSIGTSGTRETQYF. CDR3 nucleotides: TGTGCCAGCAGCATCGGGACTAGCGGGACTCGGGAGACCCAGTACTTC.

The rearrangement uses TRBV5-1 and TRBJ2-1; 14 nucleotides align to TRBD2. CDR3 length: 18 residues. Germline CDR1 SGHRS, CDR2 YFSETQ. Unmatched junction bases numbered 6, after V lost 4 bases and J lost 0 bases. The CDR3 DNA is TGCGCCAGCAGCACGGGACTAGCGGGGGTCTACTCCTACAATGAGCAGTTCTTC. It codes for CASSTGLAGVYSYNEQFF.

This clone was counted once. The CDR3 bases are TGTGCCAGCAACGATCCGGGTCCCCTAGGGAGGGAGACCCAGTACTTC. The encoded protein is CASNDPGPLGRETQYF. V is TRBV21-1 and J is TRBJ2-5; TRBD2 is the table's D call and was not checked against the DNA. TRBV21-1 is a listed pseudogene. The CDR3 runs to 16 residues.

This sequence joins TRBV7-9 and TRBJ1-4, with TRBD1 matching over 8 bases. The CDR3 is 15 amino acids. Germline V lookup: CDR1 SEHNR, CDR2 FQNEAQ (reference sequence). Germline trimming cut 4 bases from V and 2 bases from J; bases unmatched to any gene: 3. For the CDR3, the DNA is TGTGCCAGCAGCTCCCGACAGGGGACTAATGAAAAACTGTTTTTT. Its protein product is CASSSRQGTNEKLFF.

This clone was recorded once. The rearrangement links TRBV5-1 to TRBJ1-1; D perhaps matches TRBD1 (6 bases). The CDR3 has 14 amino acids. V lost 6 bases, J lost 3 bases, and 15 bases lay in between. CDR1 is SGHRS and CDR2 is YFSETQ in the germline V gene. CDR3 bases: TGCGCCAGCAACGCAGAGACAGGCCACACTGAAGCTTTCTTT. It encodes CASNAETGHTEAFF.